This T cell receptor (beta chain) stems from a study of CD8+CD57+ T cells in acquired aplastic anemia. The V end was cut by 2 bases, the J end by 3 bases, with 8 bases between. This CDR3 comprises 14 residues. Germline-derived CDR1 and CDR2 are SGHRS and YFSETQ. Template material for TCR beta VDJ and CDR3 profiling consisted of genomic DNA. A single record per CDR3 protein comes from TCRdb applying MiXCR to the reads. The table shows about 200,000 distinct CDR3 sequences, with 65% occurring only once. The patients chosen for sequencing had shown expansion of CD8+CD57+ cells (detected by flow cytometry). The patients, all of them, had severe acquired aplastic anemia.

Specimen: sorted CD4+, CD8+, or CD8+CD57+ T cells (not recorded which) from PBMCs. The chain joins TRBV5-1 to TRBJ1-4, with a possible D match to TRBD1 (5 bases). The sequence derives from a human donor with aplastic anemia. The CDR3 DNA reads TGCGCCAGCAGCTTACAGGAGGCTAATGAAAAACTGTTTTTT. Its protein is CASSLQEANEKLFF.